This TCR beta chain came from a study of T-cell memory formation after mild COVID-19. Germline assignment: CDR1 SGHDT and CDR2 YYEEEE. Trimming shortened V by 5 bases and J by 7 bases, and 19 bases separated the two germline ends. The CDR3 is made up of 16 amino acids. The table lists this clonotype with a few counts. One entry per CDR3 protein results from TCRdb running MiXCR on the 5' RACE reads. The data contain roughly 89,000 distinct CDR3 sequences, about 15% of them seen just once; the ten biggest clones take up approximately 40%. Sequencing was carried out using PBMCs or a T cell subset sorted from them (not recorded which). The V and J genes are TRBV5-6 and TRBJ1-6; tentatively, D is TRBD1 (6 bases). This TCR derives from a man aged 18 to 29 who had mild COVID-19 (a few samples of this study predate the infection). Cell type and time point are not known. The CDR3 here is CASSSPPGRGNSPLHF. Here the CDR3 DNA reads TGTGCCAGCAGTTCACCCCCTGGCAGGGGAAATTCACCCCTCCACTTT.